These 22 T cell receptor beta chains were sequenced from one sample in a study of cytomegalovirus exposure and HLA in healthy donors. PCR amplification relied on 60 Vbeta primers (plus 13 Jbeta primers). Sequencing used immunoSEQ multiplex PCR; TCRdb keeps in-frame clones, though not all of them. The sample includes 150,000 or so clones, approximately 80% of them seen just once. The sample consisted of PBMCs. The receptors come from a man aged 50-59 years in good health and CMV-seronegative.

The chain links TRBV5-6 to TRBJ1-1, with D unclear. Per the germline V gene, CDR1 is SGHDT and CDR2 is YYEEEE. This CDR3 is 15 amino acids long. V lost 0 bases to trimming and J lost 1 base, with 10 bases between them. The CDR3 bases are TGTGCCAGCAGCTTGGATGCGGGGTGGAACACTGAAGCTTTCTTT. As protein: CASSLDAGWNTEAFF.

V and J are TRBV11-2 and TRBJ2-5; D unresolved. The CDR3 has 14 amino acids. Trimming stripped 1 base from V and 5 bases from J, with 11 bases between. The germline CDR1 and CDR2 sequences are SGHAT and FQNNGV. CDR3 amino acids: CASSLGGFGETQYF. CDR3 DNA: TGTGCCAGCAGCTTAGGTGGTTTCGGGGAGACCCAGTACTTC.

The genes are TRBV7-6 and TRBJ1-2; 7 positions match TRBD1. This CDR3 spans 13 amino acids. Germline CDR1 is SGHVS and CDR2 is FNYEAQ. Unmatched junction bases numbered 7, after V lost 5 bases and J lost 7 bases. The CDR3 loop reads CASSPETGFGYTF. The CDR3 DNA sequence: TGTGCCAGCAGCCCAGAGACAGGGTTTGGCTACACCTTC. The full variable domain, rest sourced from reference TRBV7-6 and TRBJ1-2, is GAGVSQSPRYKVTKRGQDVALRCDPISGHVSLYWYRQALGQGPEFLTYFNYEAQQDKSGLPNDRFSAERPEGSISTLTIQRTEQRDSAMYRCASSPETGFGYTFGSGTRLTVV.

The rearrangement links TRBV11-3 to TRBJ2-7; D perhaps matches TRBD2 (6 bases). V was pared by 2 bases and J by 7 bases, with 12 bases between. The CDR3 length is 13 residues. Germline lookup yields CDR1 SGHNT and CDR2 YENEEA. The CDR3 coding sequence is TGTGCCAGCAGCTTAACCGGGAGTCAGGAGCAGTACTTC. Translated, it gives CASSLTGSQEQYF.

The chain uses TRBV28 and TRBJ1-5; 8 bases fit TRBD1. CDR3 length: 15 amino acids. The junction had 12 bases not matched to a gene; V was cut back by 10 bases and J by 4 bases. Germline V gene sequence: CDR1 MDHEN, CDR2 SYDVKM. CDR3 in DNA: TGTGCCACCTTTCGTCGACAGGGGAGGAATCAGCCCCAGCATTTT. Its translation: CATFRRQGRNQPQHF. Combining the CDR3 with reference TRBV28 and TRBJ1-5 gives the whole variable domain DVKVTQSSRYLVKRTGEKVFLECVQDMDHENMFWYRQDPGLGLRLIYFSYDVKMKEKGDIPEGYSVSREKKERFSLILESASTNQTSMYLCATFRRQGRNQPQHFGDGTRLSIL.

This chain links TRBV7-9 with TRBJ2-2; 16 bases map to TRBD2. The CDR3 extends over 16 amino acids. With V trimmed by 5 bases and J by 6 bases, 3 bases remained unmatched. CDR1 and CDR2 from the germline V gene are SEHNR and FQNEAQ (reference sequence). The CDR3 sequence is CASSAGLAGGAGELFF. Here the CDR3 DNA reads TGTGCCAGCAGCGCGGGACTAGCGGGGGGGGCCGGGGAGCTGTTTTTT.

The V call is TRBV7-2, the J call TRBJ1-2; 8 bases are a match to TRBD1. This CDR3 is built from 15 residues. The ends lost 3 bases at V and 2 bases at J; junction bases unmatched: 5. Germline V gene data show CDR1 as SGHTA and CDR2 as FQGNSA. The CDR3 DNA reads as TGTGCCAGCAGCTTGGCAGGGGGCGCAAACTATGGCTACACCTTC. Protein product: CASSLAGGANYGYTF.

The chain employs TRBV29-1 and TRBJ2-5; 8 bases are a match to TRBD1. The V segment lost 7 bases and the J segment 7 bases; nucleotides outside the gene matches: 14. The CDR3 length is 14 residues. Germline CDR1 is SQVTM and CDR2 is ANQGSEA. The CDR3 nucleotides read TGCAGCGCCGAGGTCCTAACAGGGGGAGGGACCCAGTACTTC. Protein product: CSAEVLTGGGTQYF.

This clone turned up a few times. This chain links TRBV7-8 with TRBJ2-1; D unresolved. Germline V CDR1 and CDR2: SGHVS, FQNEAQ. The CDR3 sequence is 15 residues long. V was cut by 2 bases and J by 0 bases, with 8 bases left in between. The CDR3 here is CASSLSSSSYNEQFF. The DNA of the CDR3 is TGTGCCAGCAGCTTATCGTCGAGCTCCTACAATGAGCAGTTCTTC. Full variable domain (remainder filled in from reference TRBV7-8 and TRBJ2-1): GAGVSQSPRYKVAKRGQDVALRCDPISGHVSLFWYQQALGQGPEFLTYFQNEAQLDKSGLPSDRFFAERPEGSVSTLKIQRTQQEDSAVYLCASSLSSSSYNEQFFGPGTRLTVL.

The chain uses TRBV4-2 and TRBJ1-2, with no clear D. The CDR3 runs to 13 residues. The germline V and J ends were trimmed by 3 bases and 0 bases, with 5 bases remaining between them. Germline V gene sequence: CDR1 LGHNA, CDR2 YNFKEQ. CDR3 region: CASSQVANYGYTF. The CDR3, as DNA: TGTGCCAGCAGCCAGGTAGCTAACTATGGCTACACCTTC.

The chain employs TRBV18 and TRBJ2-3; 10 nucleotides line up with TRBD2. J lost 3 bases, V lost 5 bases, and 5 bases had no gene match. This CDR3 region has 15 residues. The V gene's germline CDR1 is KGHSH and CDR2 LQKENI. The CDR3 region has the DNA TGTGCCAGCTCAACGACTAGCGGGTTGACAGATACGCAGTATTTT. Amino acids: CASSTTSGLTDTQYF. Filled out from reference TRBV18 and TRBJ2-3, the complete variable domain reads NAGVMQNPRHLVRRRGQEARLRCSPMKGHSHVYWYRQLPEEGLKFMVYLQKENIIDESGMPKERFSAEFPKEGPSILRIQQVVRGDSAAYFCASSTTSGLTDTQYFGPGTRLTVL.

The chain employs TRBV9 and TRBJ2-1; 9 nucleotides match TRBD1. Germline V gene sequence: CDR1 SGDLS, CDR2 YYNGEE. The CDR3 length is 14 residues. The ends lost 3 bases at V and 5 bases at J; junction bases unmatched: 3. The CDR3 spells CASSGTGGHNEQFF. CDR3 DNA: TGTGCCAGCAGCGGCACAGGGGGCCACAATGAGCAGTTCTTC.

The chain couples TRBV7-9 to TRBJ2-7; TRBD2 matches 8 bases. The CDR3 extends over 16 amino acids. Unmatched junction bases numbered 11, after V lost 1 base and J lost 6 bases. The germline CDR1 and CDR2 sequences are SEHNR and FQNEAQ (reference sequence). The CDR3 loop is CASSLGRKRGPSEQYF. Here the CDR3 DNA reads TGTGCCAGCAGCTTAGGGAGGAAGCGGGGGCCCTCCGAGCAGTACTTC. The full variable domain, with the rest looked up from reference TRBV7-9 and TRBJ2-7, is DTGVSQNPRHKITKRGQNVTFRCDPISEHNRLYWYRQTLGQGPEFLTYFQNEAQLEKSRLLSDRFSAERPKGSFSTLEIQRTEQGDSAMYLCASSLGRKRGPSEQYFGPGTRLTVT.

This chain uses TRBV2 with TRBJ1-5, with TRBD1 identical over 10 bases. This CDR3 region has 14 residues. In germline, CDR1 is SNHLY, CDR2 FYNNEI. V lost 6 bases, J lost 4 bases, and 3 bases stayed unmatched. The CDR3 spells CASSGGQGNQPQHF. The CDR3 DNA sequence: TGTGCCAGCAGCGGGGGACAGGGGAATCAGCCCCAGCATTTT. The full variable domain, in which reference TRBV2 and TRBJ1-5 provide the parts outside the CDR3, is EPEVTQTPSHQVTQMGQEVILRCVPISNHLYFYWYRQILGQKVEFLVSFYNNEISEKSEIFDDQFSVERPDGSNFTLKIRSTKLEDSAMYFCASSGGQGNQPQHFGDGTRLSIL.

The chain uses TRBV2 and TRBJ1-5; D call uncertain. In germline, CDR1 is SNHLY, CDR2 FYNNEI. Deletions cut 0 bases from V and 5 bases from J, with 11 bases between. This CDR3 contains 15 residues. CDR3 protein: CASSEAFGGYQPQHF. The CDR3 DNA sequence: TGTGCCAGCAGTGAAGCGTTTGGAGGGTATCAGCCCCAGCATTTT. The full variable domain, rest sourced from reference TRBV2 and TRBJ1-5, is EPEVTQTPSHQVTQMGQEVILRCVPISNHLYFYWYRQILGQKVEFLVSFYNNEISEKSEIFDDQFSVERPDGSNFTLKIRSTKLEDSAMYFCASSEAFGGYQPQHFGDGTRLSIL.

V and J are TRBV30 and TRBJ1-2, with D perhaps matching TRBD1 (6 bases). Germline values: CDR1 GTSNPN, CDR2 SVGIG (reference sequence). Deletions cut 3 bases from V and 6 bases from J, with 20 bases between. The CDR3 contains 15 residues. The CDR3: CAWSRRGAVVDGYTF. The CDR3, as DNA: TGTGCCTGGAGCCGGCGGGGGGCGGTGGTAGATGGCTACACCTTC.

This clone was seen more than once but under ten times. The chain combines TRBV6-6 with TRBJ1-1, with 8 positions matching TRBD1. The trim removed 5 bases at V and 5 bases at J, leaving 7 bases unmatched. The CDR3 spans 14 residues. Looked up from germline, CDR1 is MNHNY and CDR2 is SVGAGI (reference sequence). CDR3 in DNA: TGTGCCAGCAGTACTCAGGGGGCCGGGACTGAAGCTTTCTTT. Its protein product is CASSTQGAGTEAFF.

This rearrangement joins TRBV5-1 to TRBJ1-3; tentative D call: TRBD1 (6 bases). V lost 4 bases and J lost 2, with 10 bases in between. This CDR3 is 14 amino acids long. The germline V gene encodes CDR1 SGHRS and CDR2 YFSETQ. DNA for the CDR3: TGCGCCAGCAGCGTCACAGGGACTGGAAACACCATATATTTT. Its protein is CASSVTGTGNTIYF.

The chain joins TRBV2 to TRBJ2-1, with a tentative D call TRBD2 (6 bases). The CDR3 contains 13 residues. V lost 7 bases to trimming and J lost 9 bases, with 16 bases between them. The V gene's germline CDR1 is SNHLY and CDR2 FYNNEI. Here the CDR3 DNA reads TGTGCCAGCACCCCGAAGGCGGGGCTTGAGCAGTTCTTC. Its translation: CASTPKAGLEQFF.

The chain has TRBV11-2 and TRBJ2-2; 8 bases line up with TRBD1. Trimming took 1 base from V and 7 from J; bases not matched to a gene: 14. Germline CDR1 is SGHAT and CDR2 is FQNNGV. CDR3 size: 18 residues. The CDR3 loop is CASSLAFMRTGMHGELFF. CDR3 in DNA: TGTGCCAGCAGCTTAGCCTTTATGAGGACAGGGATGCACGGGGAGCTGTTTTTT.

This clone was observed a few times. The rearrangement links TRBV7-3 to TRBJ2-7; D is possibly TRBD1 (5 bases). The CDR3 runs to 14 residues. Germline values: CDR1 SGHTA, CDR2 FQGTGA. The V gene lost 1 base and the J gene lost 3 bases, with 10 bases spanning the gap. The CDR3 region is CASSLNTGFYEQYF. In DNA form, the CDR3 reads TGTGCCAGCAGCTTAAATACAGGATTCTACGAGCAGTACTTC.

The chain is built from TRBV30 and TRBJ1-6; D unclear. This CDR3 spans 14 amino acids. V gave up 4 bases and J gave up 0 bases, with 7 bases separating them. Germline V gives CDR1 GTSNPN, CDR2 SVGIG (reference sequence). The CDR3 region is CAWIRSSYNSPLHF. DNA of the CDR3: TGTGCCTGGATCCGGAGCTCCTATAATTCACCCCTCCACTTT.